The 21 T cell receptor beta chains below all came from one sample that was sequenced in a study of STAT5B mutations in CD4+ large granular lymphocyte leukemia (dated 2022 in TCRdb). Library preparation used the immunoSEQ multiplex PCR assay. The source is immuneACCESS, and TCRdb retained only in-frame sequences with V and J called. Part of the clones is not carried over; for the studies checked, unresolved V genes explain less than half of this, and the remainder is unexplained. The sample table contains a few thousand clones; only one count was recorded for about 76% of them. Of the sample, roughly 70% falls within the top ten clones. The sequencing sample was made of PBMCs. Receptors originate from a man between 60 and 75 years old with CD4+ T-cell large granular lymphocyte leukemia.

V and J are TRBV4-1 and TRBJ1-2; D may be TRBD1 (5 bases). V dropped 0 bases and J dropped 3 bases, with 11 bases sitting between them. Germline V gene lookup returns CDR1 MGHRA and CDR2 YSYEKL. CDR3 length: 15 amino acids. CDR3 residues: CASSQEGLTYYGYTF. As DNA, the CDR3 is TGCGCCAGCAGCCAAGAGGGGCTAACCTACTATGGCTACACCTTC.

DNA for the CDR3: TGTGCCAGCAGTGCTGGTAACTATGGCTACACCTTC. Residues: CASSAGNYGYTF. The chain uses TRBV2 and TRBJ1-2; D call uncertain. The length of the CDR3 is 12 residues. V lost 4 bases to trimming and J lost 1 base, with 4 bases between them. CDR1 is SNHLY, CDR2 FYNNEI, per germline.

This chain joins TRBV30 and TRBJ1-6; 7 bases line up with TRBD1. After removal of 4 bases from V and 5 bases from J, the junction contained 8 bases not matched to a gene. Germline V CDR1 and CDR2: GTSNPN, SVGIG (reference sequence). The CDR3 is made up of 15 amino acids. The CDR3 bases are TGTGCCTGGATCCGGGACAGTCTAAATAATTCACCCCTCCACTTT. It is translated as CAWIRDSLNNSPLHF.

The sample holds a few counts of this clone. The chain links TRBV2 to TRBJ1-1; D perhaps matches TRBD1 (6 bases). V dropped 3 bases and J dropped 6 bases, with 11 bases sitting between them. The germline V gene encodes CDR1 SNHLY and CDR2 FYNNEI. CDR3 length: 13 residues. The CDR3 region is CASSDDRTPEAFF. Here the CDR3 DNA reads TGTGCCAGCAGTGACGACAGGACACCTGAAGCTTTCTTT.

The rearrangement joins TRBV6-6 to TRBJ2-7, with 9 bases lining up with TRBD1. The CDR3 spans 14 residues. CDR1 is MNHNY, CDR2 SVGAGI, per germline (reference sequence). The J segment lost 3 bases and the V segment lost 0 bases, leaving 0 bases of the junction unmatched. In nucleotides, the CDR3 is TGTGCCAGCAGTTACTCGACAGGGGGCTACGAGCAGTACTTC. It translates to CASSYSTGGYEQYF.

The rearrangement joins TRBV27 to TRBJ2-7; TRBD1 matches 8 bases. V shed 2 bases and J 3 bases; nucleotides not matched to a gene: 9. The CDR3 sequence is 16 residues long. From germline, CDR1 is MNHEY and CDR2 SMNVEV (reference sequence). Here the CDR3 DNA reads TGTGCCAGCAGTTTAAGACAGGGGAGAGTCAACTACGAGCAGTACTTC. Its protein is CASSLRQGRVNYEQYF.

V usage is TRBV4-3 and J usage is TRBJ2-1, with TRBD1 as a possible D gene (6 bases). Between the trimmed V and J ends, which lost 0 bases and 0 bases, there was a span of 9 bases. This CDR3 comprises 16 residues. The germline gives CDR1 LGHNA, CDR2 YSLEER. In DNA form, the CDR3 reads TGCGCCAGCAGCCAAGATCGGGGACACTCCTACAATGAGCAGTTCTTC. It is translated as CASSQDRGHSYNEQFF.

J is TRBJ1-2 and V is TRBV27, with D maybe TRBD1 (5 bases). Germline V gene sequence: CDR1 MNHEY, CDR2 SMNVEV (reference sequence). V lost 5 bases and J lost 8, with 15 bases in between. The CDR3 consists of 13 residues. The CDR3 here is CASSPGPARGYTF. As DNA, the CDR3 is TGTGCCAGCAGTCCGGGACCCGCGAGGGGCTACACCTTC.

The gene calls are TRBV4-3 and TRBJ2-7; D may correspond to TRBD1 or TRBD2 (5 bases each). The CDR3 is 14 amino acids. Germline CDR1 reads LGHNA; CDR2 reads YSLEER. Trimming left V 0 bases short and J 4 bases short, with 10 bases between. CDR3 coding DNA: TGCGCCAGCAGCCAAGACAGGGACCTATACGAGCAGTACTTC. Translated, it gives CASSQDRDLYEQYF.

The chain recombines TRBV7-6 with TRBJ1-2; TRBD1 is a possible D gene (6 bases). The V end lost 6 bases, the J end lost 8 bases, and 25 bases lay between the germline ends. Germline assignment: CDR1 SGHVS and CDR2 FNYEAQ. This CDR3 has 16 amino acids. CDR3 DNA sequence: TGTGCCAGCAGTCCCGGGACGCCGGAATACCAGGGGGGCTACACCTTC. It codes for CASSPGTPEYQGGYTF.

The chain carries TRBV7-3 and TRBJ2-2; D might be TRBD2 (6 bases). The germline V gene has CDR1 SGHTA and CDR2 FQGTGA. The CDR3 runs 13 residues. Trimming pared 5 bases from V and 9 bases from J, leaving 13 bases between. Here the CDR3 reads CASSPGLHWELFF. CDR3 in DNA: TGTGCCAGCAGCCCGGGACTCCATTGGGAGCTGTTTTTT.

The genes are TRBV6-6 and TRBJ2-3; 8 bases fit TRBD1. Unmatched junction bases numbered 3, after V lost 0 bases and J lost 1 base. The CDR3 is made up of 16 amino acids. The germline CDR1 and CDR2 sequences are MNHNY and SVGAGI (reference sequence). CDR3 in amino acids: CASSYSPGQGTDTQYF. CDR3 bases: TGTGCCAGCAGTTACTCCCCGGGACAGGGCACAGATACGCAGTATTTT.

V and J are TRBV27 and TRBJ2-5; D is uncertain. V was trimmed by 5 bases and J by 4 bases, leaving 11 bases between them. Germline CDR1 is MNHEY and CDR2 is SMNVEV (reference sequence). The CDR3 is 13 residues long. As DNA, the CDR3 is TGTGCCAGCAGTCAAAATCCGTTAGAGACCCAGTACTTC. Translated, it gives CASSQNPLETQYF.

V and J are TRBV7-8 and TRBJ2-1; the D gene is possibly TRBD1 (5 bases). V lost 5 bases to trimming and J lost 1 base, with 12 bases between them. From germline, CDR1 is SGHVS and CDR2 FQNEAQ. The CDR3 runs 15 residues. Here the CDR3 reads CASSAPAGSYNEQFF. The CDR3 nucleotides are TGTGCCAGCAGCGCCCCCGCAGGGTCCTACAATGAGCAGTTCTTC. Variable domain in full (rest from reference TRBV7-8 and TRBJ2-1): GAGVSQSPRYKVAKRGQDVALRCDPISGHVSLFWYQQALGQGPEFLTYFQNEAQLDKSGLPSDRFFAERPEGSVSTLKIQRTQQEDSAVYLCASSAPAGSYNEQFFGPGTRLTVL.

This chain joins TRBV9 and TRBJ2-2; D may be TRBD1 (6 bases). CDR3 length: 15 residues. The ends were cut back, 5 bases at V and 3 bases at J, with 14 bases in the middle. Germline V gene data show CDR1 as SGDLS and CDR2 as YYNGEE. CDR3 amino acids: CASSPGHSYTGELFF. The CDR3 nucleotides are TGTGCCAGCAGTCCGGGACACTCTTACACCGGGGAGCTGTTTTTT.

This clone was seen just once. The chain uses TRBV5-1 and TRBJ1-2, with D maybe TRBD1 (5 bases). V dropped 3 bases and J dropped 6 bases, with 27 bases sitting between them. This CDR3 spans 18 amino acids. Germline CDR1 is SGHRS and CDR2 is YFSETQ. In DNA form, the CDR3 reads TGCGCCAGCAGCTCTAGGCCCGGTCAGGGCGGAATCCAGGATGGCTACACCTTC. It translates to CASSSRPGQGGIQDGYTF. The full variable domain, rest sourced from reference TRBV5-1 and TRBJ1-2, is KAGVTQTPRYLIKTRGQQVTLSCSPISGHRSVSWYQQTPGQGLQFLFEYFSETQRNKGNFPGRFSGRQFSNSRSEMNVSTLELGDSALYLCASSSRPGQGGIQDGYTFGSGTRLTVV.

This clone has just a few counts. The genes are TRBV7-9 and TRBJ1-5; TRBD1 might be the D (5 bases). This CDR3 spans 12 amino acids. Germline CDR1 reads SEHNR; CDR2 reads FQNEAQ (reference sequence). The ends were cut back, 5 bases at V and 8 bases at J, with 10 bases in the middle. CDR3 nucleotides: TGTGCCAGCAGCGGCCCCAGGGAGCCCCAGCATTTT. Translating it yields CASSGPREPQHF.

Only a few counts were recorded for this clone. This chain connects TRBV27 to TRBJ2-4; maybe TRBD1 (5 bases). Germline V CDR1 and CDR2: MNHEY, SMNVEV (reference sequence). This CDR3 has 16 amino acids. Trimming took 5 bases from V and 0 from J, leaving 14 bases between them. In DNA form, the CDR3 reads TGTGCCAGCAGTGCCCGCGGACACCTAGCCAAAAACATTCAGTACTTC. As protein: CASSARGHLAKNIQYF.

Remarks on this clone: Germline is not matched at one junction end, which may reflect a read error. The chain carries TRBV5-4 and TRBJ2-6; D is uncertain. Germline CDR1 reads SGHNT; CDR2 reads YYREEE (reference sequence). This CDR3 spans 14 amino acids. This CDR3 reads CASSFPSEANVLTF. The CDR3 DNA is TGTGCCAGCAGCTTCCCCTCTGAGGCCAACGTCCTGACTTTC. The whole variable domain, remainder taken from reference TRBV5-4 and TRBJ2-6, is ETGVTQSPTHLIKTRGQQVTLRCSSQSGHNTVSWYQQALGQGPQFIFQYYREEENGRGNFPPRFSGLQFPNYSSELNVNALELDDSALYLCASSFPSEANVLTFGAGSRLTVL.

The chain combines TRBV4-1 with TRBJ2-4; 8 positions agree with TRBD1. V shed 3 bases, J shed 8 bases, and the junction held 3 bases outside the gene matches. Germline lookup yields CDR1 MGHRA and CDR2 YSYEKL. This CDR3 comprises 13 residues. The CDR3 loop reads CASSHPGQDIQYF. CDR3 DNA sequence: TGCGCCAGCAGCCACCCGGGACAGGACATTCAGTACTTC.

The chain couples TRBV4-3 to TRBJ2-3; D not certain. Germline assignment: CDR1 LGHNA and CDR2 YSLEER. Trimming removed 0 bases at V and 4 bases at J, with 8 bases between. This CDR3 has 14 residues. CDR3 in DNA: TGCGCCAGCAGCCAAGATCCAGGACCAGATACGCAGTATTTT. Translated: CASSQDPGPDTQYF.